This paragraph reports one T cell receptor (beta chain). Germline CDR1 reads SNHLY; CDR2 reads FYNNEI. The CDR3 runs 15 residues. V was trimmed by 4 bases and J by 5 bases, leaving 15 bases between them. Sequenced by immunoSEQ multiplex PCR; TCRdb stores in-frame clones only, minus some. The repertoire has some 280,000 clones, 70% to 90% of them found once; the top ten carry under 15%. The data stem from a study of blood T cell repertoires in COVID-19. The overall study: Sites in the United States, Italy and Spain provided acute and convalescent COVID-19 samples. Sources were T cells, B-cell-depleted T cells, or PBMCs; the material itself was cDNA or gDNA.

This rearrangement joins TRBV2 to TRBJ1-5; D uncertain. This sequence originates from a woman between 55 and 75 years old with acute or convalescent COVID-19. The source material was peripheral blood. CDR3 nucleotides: TGTGCCAGCAGTGTGGGCACTTCGCCGGATCAGCCCCAGCATTTT. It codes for CASSVGTSPDQPQHF.